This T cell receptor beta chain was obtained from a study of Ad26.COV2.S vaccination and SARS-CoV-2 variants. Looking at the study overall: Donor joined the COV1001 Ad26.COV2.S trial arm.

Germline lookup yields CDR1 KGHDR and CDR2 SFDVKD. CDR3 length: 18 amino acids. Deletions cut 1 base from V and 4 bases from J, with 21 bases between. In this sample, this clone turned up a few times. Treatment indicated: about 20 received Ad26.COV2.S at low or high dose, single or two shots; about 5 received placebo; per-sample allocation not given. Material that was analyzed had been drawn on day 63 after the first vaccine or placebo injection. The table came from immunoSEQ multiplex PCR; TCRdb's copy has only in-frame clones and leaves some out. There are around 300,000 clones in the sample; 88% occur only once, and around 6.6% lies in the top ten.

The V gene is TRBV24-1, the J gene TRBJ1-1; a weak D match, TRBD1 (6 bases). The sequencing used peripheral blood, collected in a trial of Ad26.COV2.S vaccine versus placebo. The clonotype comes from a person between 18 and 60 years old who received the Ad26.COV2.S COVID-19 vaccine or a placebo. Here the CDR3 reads CATSDFEGKGGSVTEAFF. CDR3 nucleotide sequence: TGTGCCACCAGTGATTTCGAGGGGAAGGGGGGATCGGTCACTGAAGCTTTCTTT.